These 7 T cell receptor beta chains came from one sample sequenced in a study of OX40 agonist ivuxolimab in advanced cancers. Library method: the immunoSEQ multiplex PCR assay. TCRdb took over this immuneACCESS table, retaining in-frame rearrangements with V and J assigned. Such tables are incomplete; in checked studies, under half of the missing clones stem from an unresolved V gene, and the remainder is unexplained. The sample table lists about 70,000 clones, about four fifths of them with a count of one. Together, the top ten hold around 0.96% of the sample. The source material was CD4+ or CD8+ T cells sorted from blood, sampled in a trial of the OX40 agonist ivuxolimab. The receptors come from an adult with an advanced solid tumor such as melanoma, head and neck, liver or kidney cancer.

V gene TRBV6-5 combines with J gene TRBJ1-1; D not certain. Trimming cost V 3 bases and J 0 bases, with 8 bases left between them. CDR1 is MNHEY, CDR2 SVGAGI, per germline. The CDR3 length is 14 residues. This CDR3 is CASSYFGVNTEAFF. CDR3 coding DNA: TGTGCCAGCAGTTATTTCGGGGTGAACACTGAAGCTTTCTTT.

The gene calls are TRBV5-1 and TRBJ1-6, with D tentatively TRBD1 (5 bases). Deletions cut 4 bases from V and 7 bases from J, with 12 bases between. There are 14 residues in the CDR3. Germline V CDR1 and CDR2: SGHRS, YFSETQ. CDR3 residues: CASSASGANSPLHF. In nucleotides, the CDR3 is TGCGCCAGCAGCGCATCCGGGGCCAATTCACCCCTCCACTTT.

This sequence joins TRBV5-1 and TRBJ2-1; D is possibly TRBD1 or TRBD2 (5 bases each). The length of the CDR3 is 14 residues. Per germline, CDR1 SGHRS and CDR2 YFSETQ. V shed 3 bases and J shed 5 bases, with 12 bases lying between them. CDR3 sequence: CASSYRDGDNEQFF. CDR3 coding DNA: TGCGCCAGCAGCTACCGGGACGGAGACAATGAGCAGTTCTTC.

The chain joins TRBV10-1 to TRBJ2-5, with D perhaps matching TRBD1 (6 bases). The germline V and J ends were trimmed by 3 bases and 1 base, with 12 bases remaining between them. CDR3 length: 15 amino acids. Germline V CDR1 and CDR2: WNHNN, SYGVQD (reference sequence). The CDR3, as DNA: TGCGCCAGCAGTGATTCAACAGGGCCCCAAGAGACCCAGTACTTC. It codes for CASSDSTGPQETQYF.

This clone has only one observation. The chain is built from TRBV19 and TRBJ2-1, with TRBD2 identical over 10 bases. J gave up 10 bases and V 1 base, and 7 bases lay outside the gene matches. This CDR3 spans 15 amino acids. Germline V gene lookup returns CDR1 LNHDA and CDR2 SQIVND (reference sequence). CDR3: CASSIGSGGTEEQFF. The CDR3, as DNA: TGTGCCAGTAGTATAGGTAGCGGGGGGACAGAGGAGCAGTTCTTC.

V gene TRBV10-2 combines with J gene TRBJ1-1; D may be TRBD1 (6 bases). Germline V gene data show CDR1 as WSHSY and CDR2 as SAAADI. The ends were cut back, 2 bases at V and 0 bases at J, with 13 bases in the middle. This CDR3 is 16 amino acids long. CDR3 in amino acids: CASSEPEGGMNTEAFF. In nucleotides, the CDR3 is TGCGCCAGCAGTGAGCCAGAGGGGGGTATGAACACTGAAGCTTTCTTT.

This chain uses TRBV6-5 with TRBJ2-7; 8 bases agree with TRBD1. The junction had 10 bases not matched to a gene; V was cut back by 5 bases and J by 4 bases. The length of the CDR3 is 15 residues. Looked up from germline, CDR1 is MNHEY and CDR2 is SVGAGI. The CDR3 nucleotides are TGTGCCAGCAGTCGAATTGTCAGGGGGCGTTACGAGCAGTACTTC. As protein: CASSRIVRGRYEQYF.